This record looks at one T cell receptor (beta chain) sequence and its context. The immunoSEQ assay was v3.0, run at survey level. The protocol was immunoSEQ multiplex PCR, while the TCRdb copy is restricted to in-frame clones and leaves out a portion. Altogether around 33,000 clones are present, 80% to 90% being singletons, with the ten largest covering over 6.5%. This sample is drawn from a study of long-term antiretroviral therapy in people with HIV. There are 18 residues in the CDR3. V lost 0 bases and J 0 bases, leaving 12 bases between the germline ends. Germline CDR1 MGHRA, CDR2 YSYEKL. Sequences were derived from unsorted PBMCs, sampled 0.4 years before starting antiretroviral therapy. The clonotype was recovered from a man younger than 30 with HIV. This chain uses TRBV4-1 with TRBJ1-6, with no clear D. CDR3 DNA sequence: TGCGCCAGCAGCCAAGATTTCGGGATGAGCTCCTATAATTCACCCCTCCACTTT. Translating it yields CASSQDFGMSSYNSPLHF.